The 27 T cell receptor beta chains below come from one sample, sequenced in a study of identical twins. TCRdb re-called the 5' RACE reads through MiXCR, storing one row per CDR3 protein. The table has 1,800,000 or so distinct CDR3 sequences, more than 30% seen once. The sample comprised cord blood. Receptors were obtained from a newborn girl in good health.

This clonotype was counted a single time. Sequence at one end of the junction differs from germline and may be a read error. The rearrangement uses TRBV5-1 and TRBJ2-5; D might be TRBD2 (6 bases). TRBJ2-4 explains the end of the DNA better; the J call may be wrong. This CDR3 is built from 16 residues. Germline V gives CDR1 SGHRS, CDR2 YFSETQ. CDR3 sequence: CAGSLFFTGVGNIQYF. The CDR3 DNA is TGCGCCGGCAGCTTGTTCTTTACGGGGGTCGGGAACATTCAGTACTTC.

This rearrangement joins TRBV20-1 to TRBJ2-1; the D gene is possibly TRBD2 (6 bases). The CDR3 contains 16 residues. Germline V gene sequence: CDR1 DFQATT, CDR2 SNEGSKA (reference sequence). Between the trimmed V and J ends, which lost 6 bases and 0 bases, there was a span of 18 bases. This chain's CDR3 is CSASGPSASSYNEQFF. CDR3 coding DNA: TGCAGTGCATCCGGGCCTAGCGCGAGCTCCTACAATGAGCAGTTCTTC.

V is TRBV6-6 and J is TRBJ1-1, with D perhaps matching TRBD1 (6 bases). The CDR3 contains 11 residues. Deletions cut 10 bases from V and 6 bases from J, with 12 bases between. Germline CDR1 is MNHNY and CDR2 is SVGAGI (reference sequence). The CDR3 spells CATSGTPEAFF. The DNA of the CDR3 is TGTGCCACGTCTGGGACACCTGAAGCTTTCTTT.

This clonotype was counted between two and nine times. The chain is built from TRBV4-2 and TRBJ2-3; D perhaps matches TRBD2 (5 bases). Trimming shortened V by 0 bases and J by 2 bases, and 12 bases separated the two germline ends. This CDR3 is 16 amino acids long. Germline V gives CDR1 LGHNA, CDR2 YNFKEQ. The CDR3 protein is CASSQDPTGFTDTQYF. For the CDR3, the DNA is TGTGCCAGCAGCCAAGATCCGACGGGGTTCACAGATACGCAGTATTTT.

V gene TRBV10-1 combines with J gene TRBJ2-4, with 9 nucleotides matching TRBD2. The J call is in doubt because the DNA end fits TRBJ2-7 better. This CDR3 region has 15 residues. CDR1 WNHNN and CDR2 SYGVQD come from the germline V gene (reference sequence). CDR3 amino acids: CASSESTLAGDEQYF. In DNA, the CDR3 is TGCGCCAGCAGTGAGTCGACACTAGCGGGCGACGAGCAGTACTTC.

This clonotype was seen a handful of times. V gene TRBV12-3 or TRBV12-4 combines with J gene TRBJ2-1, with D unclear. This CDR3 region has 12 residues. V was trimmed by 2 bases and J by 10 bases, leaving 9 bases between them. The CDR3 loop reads CASSLWGYEQFF. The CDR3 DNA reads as TGTGCCAGCAGTTTATGGGGTTACGAGCAGTTCTTC.

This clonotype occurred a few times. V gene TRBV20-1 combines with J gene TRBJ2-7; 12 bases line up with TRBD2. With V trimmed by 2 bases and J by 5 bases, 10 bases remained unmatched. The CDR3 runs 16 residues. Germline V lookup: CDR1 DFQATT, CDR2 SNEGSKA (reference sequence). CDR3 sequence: CSARPLTSGRTDEQYF. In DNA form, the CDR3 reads TGCAGTGCTAGACCCCTTACTAGCGGGAGGACGGACGAGCAGTACTTC.

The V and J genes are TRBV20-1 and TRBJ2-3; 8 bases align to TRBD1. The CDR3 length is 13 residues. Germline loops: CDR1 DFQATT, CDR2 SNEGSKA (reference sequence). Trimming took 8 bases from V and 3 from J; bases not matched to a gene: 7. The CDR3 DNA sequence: TGCAGTAAACGACAGGGGCCGACAGATACGCAGTATTTT. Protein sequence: CSKRQGPTDTQYF.

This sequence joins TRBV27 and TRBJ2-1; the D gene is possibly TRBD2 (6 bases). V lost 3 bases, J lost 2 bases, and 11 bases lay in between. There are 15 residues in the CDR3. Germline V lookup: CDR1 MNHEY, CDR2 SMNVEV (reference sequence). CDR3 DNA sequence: TGTGCCAGCAGTTTCACGGGGGAGCCCTACAATGAGCAGTTCTTC. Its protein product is CASSFTGEPYNEQFF.

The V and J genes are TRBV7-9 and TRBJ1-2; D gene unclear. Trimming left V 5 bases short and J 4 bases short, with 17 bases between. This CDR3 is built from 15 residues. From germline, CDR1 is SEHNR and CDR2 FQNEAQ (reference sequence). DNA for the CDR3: TGTGCCAGCAGCCTTGAACGGGGATTTTCCTATGGCTACACCTTC. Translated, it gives CASSLERGFSYGYTF.

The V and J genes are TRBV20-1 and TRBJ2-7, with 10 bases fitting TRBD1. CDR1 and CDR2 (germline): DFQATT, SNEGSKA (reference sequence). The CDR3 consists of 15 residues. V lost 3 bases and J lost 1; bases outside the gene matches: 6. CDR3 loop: CSASGRDRGSYEQYF. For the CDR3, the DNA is TGCAGTGCTAGCGGAAGGGACAGGGGATCCTACGAGCAGTACTTC.

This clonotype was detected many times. The CDR3 bases are TGCAGTGCTAGCACCAGAAGCTCCTACGAGCAGTACTTC. Amino acid sequence: CSASTRSSYEQYF. The chain has TRBV20-1 and TRBJ2-7; no definite D call. Trimming removed 3 bases at V and 0 bases at J, with 9 bases between. The CDR3 sequence is 13 residues long. Germline lookup yields CDR1 DFQATT and CDR2 SNEGSKA (reference sequence).

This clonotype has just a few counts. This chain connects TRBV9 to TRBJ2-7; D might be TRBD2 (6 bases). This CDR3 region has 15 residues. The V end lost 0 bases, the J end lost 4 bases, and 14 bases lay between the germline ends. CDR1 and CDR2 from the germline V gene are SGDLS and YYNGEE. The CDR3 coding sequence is TGTGCCAGCAGCGTAGCCGGGTCGGGGACTTACGAGCAGTACTTC. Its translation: CASSVAGSGTYEQYF.

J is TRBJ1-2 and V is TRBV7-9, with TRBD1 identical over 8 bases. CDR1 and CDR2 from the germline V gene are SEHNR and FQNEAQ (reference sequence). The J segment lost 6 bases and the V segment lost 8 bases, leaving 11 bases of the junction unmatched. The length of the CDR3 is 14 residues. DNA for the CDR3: TGTGCCAGCGTCCGACAGGGGAATTTAAATGGCTACACCTTC. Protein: CASVRQGNLNGYTF.

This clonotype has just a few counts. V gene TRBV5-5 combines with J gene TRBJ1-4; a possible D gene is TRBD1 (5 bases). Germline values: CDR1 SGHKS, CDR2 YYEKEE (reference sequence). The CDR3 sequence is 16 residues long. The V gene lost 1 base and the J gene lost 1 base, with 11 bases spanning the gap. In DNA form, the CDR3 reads TGTGCCAGCAGCTTGCGGGGGAGAGGAACTAATGAAAAACTGTTTTTT. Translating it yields CASSLRGRGTNEKLFF.

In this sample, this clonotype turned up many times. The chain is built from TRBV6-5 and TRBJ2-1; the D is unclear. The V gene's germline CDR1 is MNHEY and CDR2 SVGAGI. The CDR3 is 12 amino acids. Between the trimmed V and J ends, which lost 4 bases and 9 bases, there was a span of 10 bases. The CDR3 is CASSSPLGEQFF. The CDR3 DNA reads TGTGCCAGCAGTTCCCCCTTAGGTGAGCAGTTCTTC.

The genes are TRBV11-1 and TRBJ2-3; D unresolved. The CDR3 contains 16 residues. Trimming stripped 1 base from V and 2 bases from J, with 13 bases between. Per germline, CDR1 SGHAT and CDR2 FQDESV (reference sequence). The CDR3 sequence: CASSLEGQEITDTQYF. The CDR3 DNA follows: TGTGCCAGCAGCTTAGAAGGGCAGGAGATCACAGATACGCAGTATTTT.

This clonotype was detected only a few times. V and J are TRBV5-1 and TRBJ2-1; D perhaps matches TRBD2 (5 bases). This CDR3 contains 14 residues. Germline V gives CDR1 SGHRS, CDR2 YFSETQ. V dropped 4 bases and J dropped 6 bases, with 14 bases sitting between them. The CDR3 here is CASSLFDYPNEQFF. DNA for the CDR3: TGCGCCAGCAGCCTTTTCGACTACCCCAATGAGCAGTTCTTC.

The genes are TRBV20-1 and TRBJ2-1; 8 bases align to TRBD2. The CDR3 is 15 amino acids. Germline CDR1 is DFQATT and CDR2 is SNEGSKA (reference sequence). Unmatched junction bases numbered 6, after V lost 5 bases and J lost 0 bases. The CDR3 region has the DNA TGCAGTGCTGCACAAACTAGCGGCTCCTACAATGAGCAGTTCTTC. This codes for CSAAQTSGSYNEQFF.

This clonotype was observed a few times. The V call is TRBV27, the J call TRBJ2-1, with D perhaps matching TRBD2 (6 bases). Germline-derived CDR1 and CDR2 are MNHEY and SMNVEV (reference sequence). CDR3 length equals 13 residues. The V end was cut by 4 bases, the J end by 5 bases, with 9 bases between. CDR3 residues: CASSWGLDNEQFF. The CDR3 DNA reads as TGTGCCAGCAGTTGGGGACTTGACAATGAGCAGTTCTTC.

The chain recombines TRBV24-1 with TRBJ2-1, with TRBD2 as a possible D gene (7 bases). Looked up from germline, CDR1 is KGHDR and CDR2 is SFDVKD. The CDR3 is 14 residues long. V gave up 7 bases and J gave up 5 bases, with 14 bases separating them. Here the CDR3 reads CATSLGGDNNEQFF. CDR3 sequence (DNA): TGTGCCACCAGCTTAGGGGGGGATAACAATGAGCAGTTCTTC.

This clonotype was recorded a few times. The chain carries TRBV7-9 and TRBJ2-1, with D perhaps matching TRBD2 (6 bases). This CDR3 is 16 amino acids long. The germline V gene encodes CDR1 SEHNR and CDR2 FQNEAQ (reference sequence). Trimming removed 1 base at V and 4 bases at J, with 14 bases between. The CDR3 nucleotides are TGTGCCAGCAGCTTAGAGGGCGGGGTATCGTACAATGAGCAGTTCTTC. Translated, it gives CASSLEGGVSYNEQFF.

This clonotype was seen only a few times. The chain's CDR3 is CASSTVTGDNYGYTF. The CDR3, as DNA: TGTGCCAGTAGTACCGTAACAGGGGATAACTATGGCTACACCTTC. The chain recombines TRBV19 with TRBJ1-2, with 7 bases that match TRBD1. This CDR3 has 15 amino acids. Germline V gene lookup returns CDR1 LNHDA and CDR2 SQIVND (reference sequence). V trimming: 4 bases; J trimming: 1 base; junction bases outside the gene matches: 6. Based on the CDR3 plus reference TRBV19 and TRBJ1-2, the full variable domain is DGGITQSPKYLFRKEGQNVTLSCEQNLNHDAMYWYRQDPGQGLRLIYYSQIVNDFQKGDIAEGYSVSREKKESFPLTVTSAQKNPTAFYLCASSTVTGDNYGYTFGSGTRLTVV.

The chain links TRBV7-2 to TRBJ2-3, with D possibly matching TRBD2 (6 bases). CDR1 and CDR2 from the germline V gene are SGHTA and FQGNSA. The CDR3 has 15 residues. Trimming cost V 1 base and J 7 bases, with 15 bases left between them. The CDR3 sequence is CASSLVGGKGYTQYF. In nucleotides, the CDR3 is TGTGCCAGCAGCTTAGTTGGCGGGAAGGGGTATACGCAGTATTTT.

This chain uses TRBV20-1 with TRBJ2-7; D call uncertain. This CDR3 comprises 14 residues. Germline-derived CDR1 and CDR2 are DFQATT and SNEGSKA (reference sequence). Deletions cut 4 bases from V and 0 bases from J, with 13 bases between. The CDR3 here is CSAKVVLSSYEQYF. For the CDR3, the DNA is TGCAGTGCTAAGGTGGTCCTAAGCTCCTACGAGCAGTACTTC.

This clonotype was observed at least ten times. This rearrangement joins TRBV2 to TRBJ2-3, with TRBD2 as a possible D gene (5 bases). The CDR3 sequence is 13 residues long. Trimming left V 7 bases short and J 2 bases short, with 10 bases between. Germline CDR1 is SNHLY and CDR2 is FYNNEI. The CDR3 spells CASNLALTDTQYF. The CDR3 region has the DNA TGTGCCAGCAACCTAGCTCTCACAGATACGCAGTATTTT.

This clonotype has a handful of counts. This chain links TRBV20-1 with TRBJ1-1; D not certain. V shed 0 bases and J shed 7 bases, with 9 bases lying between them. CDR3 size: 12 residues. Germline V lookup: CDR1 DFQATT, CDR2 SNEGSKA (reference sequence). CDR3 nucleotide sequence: TGCAGTGCTAGAGATGTCCATATTGAAGCTTTCTTT. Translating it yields CSARDVHIEAFF.